Listed below are T cell receptor beta chains from one sample, sequenced in a study of blood T cells in healthy people across ages. A single record per CDR3 protein comes from TCRdb applying MiXCR to the 5' RACE reads. This repertoire shows around 1.7 million distinct CDR3 sequences, roughly 28% found once; its top ten account for less than 9.5%. The sample taken for sequencing was blood. Receptor source: a woman aged 25 to 39 in good health. Both conserved end residues are part of each CDR3. The order of the fields is clone size, J gene, D gene, V gene, CDR3 DNA, CDR3 protein. The D gene is left open where the match is weak. Size is omitted from some rows. Given values are once, few, many or a class for expanded clones.

many,TRBJ2-4,-,TRBV20-1,TGCAGTGCTAAATTCCAAGATGGGGCCAAAAACATTCAGTACTTC,CSAKFQDGAKNIQYF
few,TRBJ2-7,-,TRBV29-1,TGCAGCGTTTTAACCGGGACCTACCCCTACGAGCAGTACTTC,CSVLTGTYPYEQYF
many,TRBJ2-7,TRBD1,TRBV20-1,TGCAGTGCTAATCCGGGACAGGGATACGAGCAGTACTTC,CSANPGQGYEQYF
few,TRBJ2-5,-,TRBV29-1,TGCAGCGTTGAAGCAGTCACTAGCTTGGGGGAGACCCAGTACTTC,CSVEAVTSLGETQYF
few,TRBJ2-1,-,TRBV2,TGTGCCAGCACGACTCAAACTGAGCAGTTCTTC,CASTTQTEQFF
many,TRBJ2-1,TRBD2,TRBV20-1,TGCAGTGCTCCTAGCGGGGGGCACAATGAGCAGTTCTTC,CSAPSGGHNEQFF
-,TRBJ2-3,-,TRBV2,TGTGCCAGCAGTGAAGATGTACAGGGCCTCACAGATACGCAGTATTTT,CASSEDVQGLTDTQYF
-,TRBJ2-3,TRBD2,TRBV14,TGTGCCAGCAGCCCAGTGCTGCGGGAGCCTACAGATACGCAGTATTTT,CASSPVLREPTDTQYF
few,TRBJ2-2,TRBD2,TRBV20-1,TGCAGTGCCCCAGGCGGGACTAGCGGGATTGTTGAGACCGGGGAGCTGTTTTTT,CSAPGGTSGIVETGELFF
-,TRBJ1-4,TRBD1,TRBV5-1,TGCGCCAGCAGCGCGGGACAGGCTAATGAAAAACTGTTTTTT,CASSAGQANEKLFF
few,TRBJ1-6,-,TRBV6-5,TGTGCCAGCAATACGGGGAGGGCCCATTCACCCCTCCACTTT,CASNTGRAHSPLHF
-,TRBJ1-2,-,TRBV18,TGTGCCAGCTCACGAGGACAGAGCAAGTATGAGGGCTACACCTTC,CASSRGQSKYEGYTF
-,TRBJ2-7,TRBD2,TRBV6-6,TGTGCCAGCAGTACTAGCGACACCTACGAGCAGTACTTC,CASSTSDTYEQYF
-,TRBJ1-2,-,TRBV10-3,TGTGCCATCAGTGAGTCGGGCAGTCCGGGTGGCTACACCTTC,CAISESGSPGGYTF
few,TRBJ2-3,-,TRBV3-1,TGTGCCAGCAGCCCTAGACGCCCCGCTAGCACAGATACGCAGTATTTT,CASSPRRPASTDTQYF
-,TRBJ1-1,-,TRBV20-1,TGCAGTCTTAACAAGAACACTGAAGCTTTCTTT,CSLNKNTEAFF
-,TRBJ2-7,-,TRBV15,TGTGCCACCAGCAGTGCAGCCGAGCAGTACTTC,CATSSAAEQYF
few,TRBJ1-5,TRBD1,TRBV3-1,TGTGCCAGCAGCCACAACGTGGGACAGGACAATCAGCCCCAGCATTTT,CASSHNVGQDNQPQHF
-,TRBJ2-7,-,TRBV28,TGTGCCAGCAGTTCCGGGGACCGGAGGGTTTTGTACTTC,CASSSGDRRVLYF
-,TRBJ2-1,-,TRBV6-1,TGTGCCAGCAGTGAGCCCCAGGGGGGTTCGAGCGAGCAGTTCTTC,CASSEPQGGSSEQFF
-,TRBJ1-1,TRBD1,TRBV2,TGTGCCAGCAGCCGACAGGGGGTAAACACTGAAGCTTTCTTT,CASSRQGVNTEAFF
-,TRBJ2-1,TRBD2,TRBV6-5,TGTGCCAGCAGTTACTCGAATCCAGCGGGGGGCTACAATGAGCAGTTCTTC,CASSYSNPAGGYNEQFF
-,TRBJ2-1,TRBD2,TRBV7-2,TGTGCCAGCAGCTTATTTCAGCGGGAATTGGGTGAGCAGTTCTTC,CASSLFQRELGEQFF
few,TRBJ2-1,-,TRBV12-3/TRBV12-4,TGTGCCAGCCGGGAGAACGCCTACAATGAGCAGTTCTTC,CASRENAYNEQFF
-,TRBJ1-6,-,TRBV10-3,TGTGCCTCGTCGGACATCGAAAATTCACCCCTCCACTTT,CASSDIENSPLHF
few,TRBJ2-3,TRBD2,TRBV7-9,TGTGCCAGCAGCTTATCCCTAGCGGGAGGGGTGGCAGATACGCAGTATTTT,CASSLSLAGGVADTQYF
-,TRBJ2-4,-,TRBV7-6,TGTGCCAGCAGCCCCGGGGTCGGGGCCAAAAACATTCAGTACTTC,CASSPGVGAKNIQYF
-,TRBJ2-7,TRBD1,TRBV5-1,TGCGCCAGCAGCCCCCAGACAGGGGTCGAGCAGTACTTC,CASSPQTGVEQYF
few,TRBJ1-4,-,TRBV29-1,TGCAGCGCCGACGGGACGGGCGGTGAAAAACTGTTTTTT,CSADGTGGEKLFF
-,TRBJ2-7,TRBD2,TRBV11-2,TGTGCCAGCAGCTCAGGGCGATGGGCGGGAGTGTTAGGAGAGCAGTACTTC,CASSSGRWAGVLGEQYF
few,TRBJ2-5,-,TRBV6-5,TGTGCCAGCAGTTGGGGCACTGGGGGGACCCAGTACTTC,CASSWGTGGTQYF
-,TRBJ1-2,TRBD1,TRBV11-2,TGTGCCAGCAGCTACAAAGGGACAGGGTATATCTATGGCTACACCTTC,CASSYKGTGYIYGYTF
few,TRBJ2-3,TRBD2,TRBV2,TGTGCCAGCAGTCACCTCCTGACTAGCGGGAGAAGAGATACGCAGTATTTT,CASSHLLTSGRRDTQYF
few,TRBJ1-2,TRBD1,TRBV20-1,TGCAGTGCTCTAGGGGGCGGAATTTACACCTTC,CSALGGGIYTF
few,TRBJ2-5,TRBD1,TRBV12-3/TRBV12-4,TGTGCCAGCAGTACAACGACAGGGGTAGTCGAGACCCAGTACTTC,CASSTTTGVVETQYF
many,TRBJ2-7,-,TRBV20-1,TGCAGTGCTAGATCCCTAGCTCACGAGCAGTACTTC,CSARSLAHEQYF
many,TRBJ2-1,-,TRBV4-3,TGCGCCAGCAGCCAAGACCGTAGCGCACATGAGCAGTTCTTC,CASSQDRSAHEQFF
many,TRBJ2-3,-,TRBV29-1,TGCAGCGTTGTCGGGGCAGATACGCAGTATTTT,CSVVGADTQYF
-,TRBJ1-2,TRBD1,TRBV6-1,TGTGCCAGCAGGGACGTCGGGACAGGGGTTGTAGACTATGGCTACACCTTC,CASRDVGTGVVDYGYTF